This is a list of T cell receptor beta chains from one sample in a study of blood T cell repertoires in COVID-19. Assay: immunoSEQ multiplex PCR; the TCRdb copy retains only in-frame clones and omits some. The sample has roughly 56,000 clones; more than 85% are singletons. The specimen sequenced was peripheral blood. These receptors were collected from a man aged 45-65 years with active COVID-19. Each CDR3 is given without its conserved first and last residue. Fields, in order: V gene, CDR3 protein.

TRBV6-6 ASKTGTGTYEQY
TRBV5-1 ASSLGAGGQDEQY
TRBV29-1 SVTGAF
TRBV27 ASSFRRGITGELF
TRBV20-1 SASWGGNTEAF
TRBV4-3 ASSQELAGALLGNEQF
TRBV24-1 ATSDSGVDTQY
TRBV5-8 ASSSREQGYEQY
TRBV30 AWSVGLTGAKGYT
TRBV7-9 ASSFEPGQEQY
TRBV19 ASSTTGAGELF
TRBV3-1/TRBV3-2 ASSFRLAATDTQY
TRBV28 ASRPPGLAGGTETQY
TRBV7-9 ASSSGQGWDQPQH
TRBV19 ASSIHADGELF